This TCR beta chain was sequenced in a study of blood T cell repertoires in COVID-19. Across the whole study: Nucleic acid was either cDNA or gDNA, and it came from T cells, B-cell-depleted T cells, or PBMCs.

Original processing notes: Amplification from reference gene primers served as the basis for estimated nucleated cell counts. Sequencing used immunoSEQ multiplex PCR; TCRdb keeps in-frame clones, though not all of them. The V and J calls and clone size come from that table; D and trimming were worked out from the DNA. The sample holds 150,000 to 200,000 clones; 82% are singletons and the top ten take 4% to 6.5%. Germline V gene sequence: CDR1 SGHNT, CDR2 YENEEA. V gave up 5 bases and J gave up 4 bases, with 16 bases separating them. The CDR3 covers 15 residues. The sample comprised PBMCs or T cells enriched from blood (not recorded which). This receptor was taken from an older woman with acute COVID-19. J is TRBJ2-3 and V is TRBV11-3; D may be TRBD1 (5 bases). CDR3 DNA sequence: TGTGCCAGCAGCGCCCCCGACAGCGTCTCAGATACGCAGTATTTT. Translating it yields CASSAPDSVSDTQYF. The whole variable domain, filled in from reference TRBV11-3 and TRBJ2-3, reads EAGVVQSPRYKIIEKKQPVAFWCNPISGHNTLYWYLQNLGQGPELLIRYENEEAVDDSQLPKDRFSAERLKGVDSTLKIQPAELGDSAVYLCASSAPDSVSDTQYFGPGTRLTVL.